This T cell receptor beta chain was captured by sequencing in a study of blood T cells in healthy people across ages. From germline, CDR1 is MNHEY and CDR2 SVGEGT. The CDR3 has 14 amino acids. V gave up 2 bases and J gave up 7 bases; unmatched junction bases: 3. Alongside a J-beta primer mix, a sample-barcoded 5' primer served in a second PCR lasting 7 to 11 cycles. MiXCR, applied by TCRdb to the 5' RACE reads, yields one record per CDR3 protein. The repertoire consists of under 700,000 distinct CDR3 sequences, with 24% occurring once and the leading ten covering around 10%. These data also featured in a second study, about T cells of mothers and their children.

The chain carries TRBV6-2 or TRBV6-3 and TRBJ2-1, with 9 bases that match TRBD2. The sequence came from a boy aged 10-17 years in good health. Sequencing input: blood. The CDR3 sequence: CASSYAGGPNEQFF. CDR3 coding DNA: TGTGCCAGCAGTTACGCGGGGGGGCCTAATGAGCAGTTCTTC.